Each of the 26 T cell receptor beta chains below was sequenced from the same sample in a study of blood T cells in healthy people across ages. With a J-beta primer mix and a sample-barcoded 5' primer, a second PCR ran about 7 to 12 cycles. TCRdb used MiXCR to reprocess the 5' RACE reads, holding one entry per CDR3 protein. The table records roughly 1.5 million distinct CDR3 sequences, about 45% of them present only once. Sequencing input: blood. These receptors were taken from a woman between 18 and 30 years old in good health.

This clonotype was detected only a few times. The CDR3 coding sequence is TGTGCCAGCAGCTTAGGGCCCCCCCTGGACTTGGGTTACACAGATACGCAGTATTTT. Amino acid sequence: CASSLGPPLDLGYTDTQYF. This rearrangement joins TRBV7-2 to TRBJ2-3, with D possibly being TRBD2 (5 bases). Between the trimmed V and J ends, which lost 1 base and 2 bases, there was a span of 22 bases. The length of the CDR3 is 19 residues. Germline V CDR1 and CDR2: SGHTA, FQGNSA. The full variable domain, with the rest looked up from reference TRBV7-2 and TRBJ2-3, is GAGVSQSPSNKVTEKGKDVELRCDPISGHTALYWYRQSLGQGLEFLIYFQGNSAPDKSGLPSDRFSAERTGGSVSTLTIQRTQQEDSAVYLCASSLGPPLDLGYTDTQYFGPGTRLTVL.

This clonotype was recorded a few times. The chain employs TRBV20-1 and TRBJ2-1; 10 bases are shared with TRBD2. Trimming took 3 bases from V and 12 from J; bases not matched to a gene: 11. The CDR3 extends over 14 amino acids. CDR1 is DFQATT and CDR2 is SNEGSKA in the germline V gene (reference sequence). The CDR3 coding sequence is TGCAGTGCTAGTCACACTAGCGGGAAAGGAGTGCAGTTCTTC. Encoded protein: CSASHTSGKGVQFF.

This sequence joins TRBV30 and TRBJ1-4; D is unresolved. V dropped 0 bases and J dropped 0 bases, with 11 bases sitting between them. There are 16 residues in the CDR3. Germline loops: CDR1 GTSNPN, CDR2 SVGIG (reference sequence). CDR3 loop: CAWSVGSLSTNEKLFF. The CDR3 DNA reads as TGTGCCTGGAGTGTGGGGTCCCTCTCAACTAATGAAAAACTGTTTTTT. Based on the CDR3 plus reference TRBV30 and TRBJ1-4, the full variable domain is SQTIHQWPATLVQPVGSPLSLECTVEGTSNPNLYWYRQAAGRGLQLLFYSVGIGQISSEVPQNLSASRPQDRQFILSSKKLLLSDSGFYLCAWSVGSLSTNEKLFFGSGTQLSVL.

The chain joins TRBV5-1 to TRBJ2-4; 8 bases are shared with TRBD2. The tail of the sequence fits TRBJ2-7 better, so the J call may be wrong. Germline V gene lookup returns CDR1 SGHRS and CDR2 YFSETQ. This CDR3 region has 15 residues. The CDR3 loop is CASSSRAGGTYEQYF. As DNA, the CDR3 is TGCGCCAGCAGCTCTCGGGCGGGAGGCACCTACGAGCAGTACTTC.

Notes on this clonotype: This clone may be a read error of a much larger clone one base away. V gene TRBV29-1 combines with J gene TRBJ2-1; possible D gene TRBD1, 5 bases. The DNA end is a closer match to TRBJ2-7, so the J assignment may be wrong. The CDR3 covers 14 residues. Germline loops: CDR1 SQVTM, CDR2 ANQGSEA. The CDR3 loop reads CSVGPGLSYNEQYF. Written as DNA, the CDR3 is TGCAGCGTTGGCCCAGGGCTGTCCTACAATGAGCAGTACTTC.

The J gene is TRBJ2-7, the V gene TRBV7-2, with D maybe TRBD2 (5 bases). The germline V gene encodes CDR1 SGHTA and CDR2 FQGNSA. This CDR3 has 17 residues. V lost 6 bases to trimming and J lost 2 bases, with 23 bases between them. The CDR3 nucleotides are TGTGCCAGCAGTCTACTAGTGGCCCAGGAGATACCCTACGAGCAGTACTTC. Its translation is CASSLLVAQEIPYEQYF.

This clonotype was detected a few times. The DNA of the CDR3 is TGTGCCAGCAGCGACCCGTCGGGGACGGCGAACACTGAAGCTTTCTTT. Protein product: CASSDPSGTANTEAFF. The chain combines TRBV9 with TRBJ1-1, with D possibly TRBD1 on 5 matching bases. V lost 3 bases, J lost 1 base, and 16 bases lay in between. Germline values: CDR1 SGDLS, CDR2 YYNGEE. The CDR3 runs to 16 residues. Full variable domain (missing parts from reference TRBV9 and TRBJ1-1): DSGVTQTPKHLITATGQRVTLRCSPRSGDLSVYWYQQSLDQGLQFLIQYYNGEERAKGNILERFSAQQFPDLHSELNLSSLELGDSALYFCASSDPSGTANTEAFFGQGTRLTVV.

This clonotype was recorded a few times. The chain carries TRBV7-9 and TRBJ2-7, with D tentatively TRBD1 (6 bases). The CDR3 covers 12 residues. Germline CDR1 SEHNR, CDR2 FQNEAQ (reference sequence). With 5 bases removed from V and 5 bases from J, the gap between germline ends came to 10 bases. DNA of the CDR3: TGTGCCAGCAGCGTACAGGGAGACGAGCAGTACTTC. Translation gives CASSVQGDEQYF.

This rearrangement joins TRBV27 to TRBJ1-1, with D perhaps TRBD1 (6 bases). Germline V lookup: CDR1 MNHEY, CDR2 SMNVEV (reference sequence). V lost 6 bases and J lost 6, with 17 bases in between. The CDR3 runs to 14 residues. DNA of the CDR3: TGTGCCAGCAGCCGCGCCCTGGACAGCTCTGAAGCTTTCTTT. The encoded protein is CASSRALDSSEAFF.

V and J are TRBV28 and TRBJ1-6; maybe TRBD1 (6 bases). The CDR3 contains 16 residues. Germline V gene sequence: CDR1 MDHEN, CDR2 SYDVKM. V was trimmed by 4 bases and J by 7 bases, leaving 17 bases between them. As DNA, the CDR3 is TGTGCCAGCAGTTCTACCCCGGGGGCGAGCAATTCACCCCTCCACTTT. Protein product: CASSSTPGASNSPLHF.

The chain has TRBV20-1 and TRBJ1-1; 7 positions agree with TRBD1. Germline V lookup: CDR1 DFQATT, CDR2 SNEGSKA (reference sequence). The CDR3 consists of 14 residues. The V gene end was trimmed by 5 bases and the J gene end by 0 bases; junction bases not matched to a gene: 6. CDR3 DNA: TGCAGTGCTCCTCGACAGGGTCTGAACACTGAAGCTTTCTTT. Translation: CSAPRQGLNTEAFF.

CDR3 nucleotide sequence: TGTGCCAGCAGCTTAGAGAGTATGCAGTACTTC. Translation: CASSLESMQYF. The chain joins TRBV7-2 to TRBJ2-5; no clear D gene. V was pared by 1 base and J by 11 bases, with 8 bases between. The CDR3 totals 11 residues. Looked up from germline, CDR1 is SGHTA and CDR2 is FQGNSA.

This clonotype was seen a few times. The chain employs TRBV28 and TRBJ2-1, with 10 bases that match TRBD1. CDR1 is MDHEN, CDR2 SYDVKM, per germline. CDR3 length: 14 residues. Losses at the gene ends were 6 bases for V and 9 bases for J; bases not matched to a gene: 8. CDR3: CASRGDRGMFEQFF. CDR3 DNA sequence: TGTGCCAGCAGGGGGGACAGGGGCATGTTTGAGCAGTTCTTC.

The chain employs TRBV14 and TRBJ2-3; possible D gene TRBD1, 6 bases. The CDR3 runs to 16 residues. The germline V gene encodes CDR1 SGHDN and CDR2 FVKESK. V lost 1 base and J lost 2, with 13 bases in between. The CDR3 DNA sequence: TGTGCCAGCAGCCAAGTCGGCAGGGGCGTCACAGATACGCAGTATTTT. The encoded protein is CASSQVGRGVTDTQYF.

This chain joins TRBV14 and TRBJ1-1; no definite D call. The CDR3 sequence is 15 residues long. With 1 base removed from V and 3 bases from J, the gap between germline ends came to 12 bases. Germline loops: CDR1 SGHDN, CDR2 FVKESK. This chain's CDR3 is CASSQGSGSDTEAFF. CDR3 coding DNA: TGTGCCAGCAGCCAAGGCTCGGGAAGTGACACTGAAGCTTTCTTT.

Only a few counts were recorded for this clonotype. This sequence joins TRBV7-2 and TRBJ2-7; D possibly matches TRBD1 or TRBD2 (5 bases each). Looked up from germline, CDR1 is SGHTA and CDR2 is FQGNSA. CDR3 length: 17 amino acids. V shed 7 bases and J shed 7 bases, with 29 bases lying between them. CDR3 in amino acids: CASNFGGVLQGYNEQYF. The DNA of the CDR3 is TGTGCCAGCAACTTTGGGGGTGTTCTTCAGGGTTACAATGAGCAGTACTTC.

There are a few counts of this clonotype. The J gene is TRBJ1-1, the V gene TRBV6-1; a weak D match, TRBD1 (5 bases). CDR3 length: 12 amino acids. Looked up from germline, CDR1 is MNHNS and CDR2 is SASEGT. The V and J ends lost 7 bases and 8 bases respectively, with 14 bases between them. The CDR3 here is CASTKGQREAFF. CDR3 sequence (DNA): TGTGCCAGCACTAAGGGGCAACGGGAAGCTTTCTTT.

The chain employs TRBV4-1 and TRBJ2-7, with 9 nucleotides matching TRBD1. CDR3 length equals 16 residues. In germline, CDR1 is MGHRA, CDR2 YSYEKL. Trimming took 0 bases from V and 3 from J; bases not matched to a gene: 6. The CDR3 coding sequence is TGCGCCAGCAGCCAAGAAGCGGGGACAGGGCACTACGAGCAGTACTTC. Its translation: CASSQEAGTGHYEQYF.

V usage is TRBV12-3 or TRBV12-4 and J usage is TRBJ1-1; D is perhaps TRBD1 (5 bases). This CDR3 has 15 amino acids. The V and J ends lost 3 bases and 1 base respectively, with 12 bases between them. CDR3 nucleotide sequence: TGTGCCAGCAGTTTTGGAGGCGGGGCGAACACTGAAGCTTTCTTT. Its protein product is CASSFGGGANTEAFF.

The chain employs TRBV5-1 and TRBJ1-2; 9 nucleotides line up with TRBD1. The J segment lost 0 bases and the V segment lost 4 bases, leaving 10 bases of the junction unmatched. The CDR3 is 17 amino acids. Germline values: CDR1 SGHRS, CDR2 YFSETQ. The CDR3 nucleotides are TGCGCCAGCAGCACAGGGACAGGGAGAAGACCTAACTATGGCTACACCTTC. It specifies CASSTGTGRRPNYGYTF. Full variable domain (remainder filled in from reference TRBV5-1 and TRBJ1-2): KAGVTQTPRYLIKTRGQQVTLSCSPISGHRSVSWYQQTPGQGLQFLFEYFSETQRNKGNFPGRFSGRQFSNSRSEMNVSTLELGDSALYLCASSTGTGRRPNYGYTFGSGTRLTVV.

This clonotype was counted only a few times. The chain recombines TRBV25-1 with TRBJ1-4; 8 bases agree with TRBD1. The CDR3 has 14 amino acids. The trim removed 8 bases at V and 7 bases at J, leaving 9 bases unmatched. Per the germline V gene, CDR1 is MGHDK and CDR2 is SYGVNS. DNA of the CDR3: TGTGCCAGCGCCGGGACAGGTGGGGTTGAAAAACTGTTTTTT. Translated, it gives CASAGTGGVEKLFF.

In this sample, this clonotype turned up many times. This chain links TRBV20-1 with TRBJ1-1; D is ambiguous. Deletions cut 1 base from V and 3 bases from J, with 6 bases between. This CDR3 has 12 amino acids. From germline, CDR1 is DFQATT and CDR2 SNEGSKA (reference sequence). This CDR3 is CSARGGHTEAFF. DNA of the CDR3: TGCAGTGCTAGAGGAGGACACACTGAAGCTTTCTTT.

The chain couples TRBV5-1 to TRBJ1-2; D is perhaps TRBD1 (6 bases). Trimming left V 4 bases short and J 3 bases short, with 16 bases between. The CDR3 totals 15 residues. Germline-derived CDR1 and CDR2 are SGHRS and YFSETQ. The CDR3 DNA reads TGCGCCAGCAGCGCCACAGGGCCCAGGGACTATGGCTACACCTTC. It yields the protein CASSATGPRDYGYTF.

The table lists this clonotype with a few counts. With a much larger clone just one base away, this may be a read error. The chain carries TRBV3-1 and TRBJ1-1; D is uncertain. Germline-derived CDR1 and CDR2 are LGHDT and YNNKEL (reference sequence). Trimming cost V 3 bases and J 3 bases, with 5 bases left between them. CDR3 length: 12 residues. CDR3 sequence reads: CASSHGDTEAFF. CDR3 coding DNA: TGTGCCAGCAGCCACGGGGACACTGAAGCTTTCTTT. Looking up the rest from reference TRBV3-1 and TRBJ1-1 gives the full variable domain: DTAVSQTPKYLVTQMGNDKSIKCEQNLGHDTMYWYKQDSKKFLKIMFSYNNKELIINETVPNRFSPKSPDKAHLNLHINSLELGDSAVYFCASSHGDTEAFFGQGTRLTVV.

This clonotype has at least ten counts. The chain's CDR3 is CSVGLAGYTDTQYF. The CDR3 DNA sequence: TGCAGCGTGGGTCTAGCGGGATACACAGATACGCAGTATTTT. This rearrangement joins TRBV29-1 to TRBJ2-3; 9 bases are a match to TRBD2. This CDR3 region has 14 residues. Germline assignment: CDR1 SQVTM and CDR2 ANQGSEA. The trim removed 6 bases at V and 2 bases at J, leaving 6 bases unmatched.

This chain joins TRBV7-2 and TRBJ1-2; D not resolved. V shed 3 bases and J shed 3 bases, with 14 bases lying between them. There are 15 residues in the CDR3. CDR1 is SGHTA and CDR2 is FQGNSA in the germline V gene. This CDR3 reads CASSLLARLDYGYTF. In DNA, the CDR3 is TGTGCCAGCAGCTTGCTGGCGCGCTTAGACTATGGCTACACCTTC.